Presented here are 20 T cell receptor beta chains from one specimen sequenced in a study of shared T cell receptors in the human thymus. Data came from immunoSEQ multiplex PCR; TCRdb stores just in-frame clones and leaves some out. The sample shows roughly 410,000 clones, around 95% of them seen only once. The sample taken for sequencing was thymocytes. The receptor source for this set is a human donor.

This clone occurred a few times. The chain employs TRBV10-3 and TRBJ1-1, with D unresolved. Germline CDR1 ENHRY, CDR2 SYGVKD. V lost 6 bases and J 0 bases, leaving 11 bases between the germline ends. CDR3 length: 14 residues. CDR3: CAISFEFMNTEAFF. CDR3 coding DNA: TGTGCCATCAGCTTCGAGTTTATGAACACTGAAGCTTTCTTT.

This CDR3 is CASSQDLRDREGQPQHF. CDR3 bases: TGCGCCAGCAGCCAAGATCTTAGGGACAGGGAAGGTCAGCCCCAGCATTTT. The chain carries TRBV4-1 and TRBJ1-5; 9 nucleotides agree with TRBD1. The germline CDR1 and CDR2 sequences are MGHRA and YSYEKL. CDR3 length: 17 residues. V gave up 0 bases and J gave up 6 bases; unmatched junction bases: 9.

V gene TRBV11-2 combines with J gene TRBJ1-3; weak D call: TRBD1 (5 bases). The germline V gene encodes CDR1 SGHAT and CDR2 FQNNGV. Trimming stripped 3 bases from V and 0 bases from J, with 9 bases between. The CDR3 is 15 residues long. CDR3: CASSLRQNSGNTIYF. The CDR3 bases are TGTGCCAGCAGCTTGCGACAGAACTCTGGAAACACCATATATTTT.

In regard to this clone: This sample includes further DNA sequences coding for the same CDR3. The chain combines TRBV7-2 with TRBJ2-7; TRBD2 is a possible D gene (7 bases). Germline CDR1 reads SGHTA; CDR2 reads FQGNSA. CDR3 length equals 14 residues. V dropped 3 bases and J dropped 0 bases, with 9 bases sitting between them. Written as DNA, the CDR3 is TGTGCCAGCAGCTTGGGGGGGCCCTCCTACGAGCAGTACTTC. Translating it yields CASSLGGPSYEQYF.

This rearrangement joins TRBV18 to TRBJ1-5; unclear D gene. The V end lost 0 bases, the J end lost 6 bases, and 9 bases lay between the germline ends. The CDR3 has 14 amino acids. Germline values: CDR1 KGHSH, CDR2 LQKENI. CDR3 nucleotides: TGTGCCAGCTCACCACCCGGGGAACCTCAGCCCCAGCATTTT. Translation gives CASSPPGEPQPQHF.

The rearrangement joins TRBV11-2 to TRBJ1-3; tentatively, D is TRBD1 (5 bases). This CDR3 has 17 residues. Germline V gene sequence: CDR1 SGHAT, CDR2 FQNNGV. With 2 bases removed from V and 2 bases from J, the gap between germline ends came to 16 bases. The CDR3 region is CASSLYRHLQAGNTIYF. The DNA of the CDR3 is TGTGCCAGCAGCTTATATCGGCATTTACAGGCTGGAAACACCATATATTTT.

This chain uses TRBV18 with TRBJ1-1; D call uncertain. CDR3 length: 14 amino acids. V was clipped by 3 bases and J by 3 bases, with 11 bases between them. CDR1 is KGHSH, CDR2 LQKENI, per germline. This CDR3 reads CASSPSREDTEAFF. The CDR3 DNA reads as TGTGCCAGCTCACCGTCCCGGGAGGACACTGAAGCTTTCTTT.

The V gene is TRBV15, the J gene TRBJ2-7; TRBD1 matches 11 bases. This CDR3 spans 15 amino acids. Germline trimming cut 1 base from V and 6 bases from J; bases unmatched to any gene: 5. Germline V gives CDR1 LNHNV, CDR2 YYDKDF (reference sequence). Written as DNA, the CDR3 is TGTGCCACCAGCAGAGCCCCGGGACAGGGGGGCGAGCAGTACTTC. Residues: CATSRAPGQGGEQYF.

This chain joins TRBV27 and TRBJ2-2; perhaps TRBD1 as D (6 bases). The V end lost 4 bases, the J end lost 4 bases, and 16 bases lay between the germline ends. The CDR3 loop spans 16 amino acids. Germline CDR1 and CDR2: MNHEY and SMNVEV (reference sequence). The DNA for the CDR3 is TGTGCCAGCAGTTCAGACAGGTCCTCATTCACCGGGGAGCTGTTTTTT. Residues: CASSSDRSSFTGELFF.

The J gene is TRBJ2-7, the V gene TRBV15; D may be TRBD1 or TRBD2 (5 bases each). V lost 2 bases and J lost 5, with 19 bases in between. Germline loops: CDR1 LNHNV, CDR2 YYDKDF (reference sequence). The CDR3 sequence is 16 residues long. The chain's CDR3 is CATSRIPGPIVHEQYF. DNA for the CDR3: TGTGCCACCAGCAGAATACCGGGACCCATAGTCCACGAGCAGTACTTC. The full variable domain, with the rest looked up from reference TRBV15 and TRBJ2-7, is DAMVIQNPRYQVTQFGKPVTLSCSQTLNHNVMYWYQQKSSQAPKLLFHYYDKDFNNEADTPDNFQSRRPNTSFCFLDIRSPGLGDTAMYLCATSRIPGPIVHEQYFGPGTRLTVT.

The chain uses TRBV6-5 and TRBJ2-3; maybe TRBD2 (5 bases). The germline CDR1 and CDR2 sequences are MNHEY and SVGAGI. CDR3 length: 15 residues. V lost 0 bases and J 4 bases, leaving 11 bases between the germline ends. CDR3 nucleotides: TGTGCCAGCAGTTACTCAGAATCCGGGGCAGATACGCAGTATTTT. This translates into CASSYSESGADTQYF.

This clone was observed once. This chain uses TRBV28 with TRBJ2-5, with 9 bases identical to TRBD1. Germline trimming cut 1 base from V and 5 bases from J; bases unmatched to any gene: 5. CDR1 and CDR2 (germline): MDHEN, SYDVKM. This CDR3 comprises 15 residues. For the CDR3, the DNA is TGTGCCAGCAGTTTATTAACAGGGGGCCAGGAGACCCAGTACTTC. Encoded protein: CASSLLTGGQETQYF.

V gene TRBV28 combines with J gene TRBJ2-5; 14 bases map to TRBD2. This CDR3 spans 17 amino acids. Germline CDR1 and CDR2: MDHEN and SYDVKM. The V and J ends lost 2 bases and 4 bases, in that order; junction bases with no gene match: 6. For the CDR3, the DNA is TGTGCCAGCAGTTTACCGACTAGCGGGAGGGCGGGAGAGACCCAGTACTTC. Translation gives CASSLPTSGRAGETQYF.

The CDR3 sequence: CSVEDPGHLRRYF. The CDR3 nucleotides read TGCAGCGTTGAAGATCCCGGACACCTACGGCGGTACTTC. V is TRBV29-1 and J is TRBJ2-7, with D perhaps TRBD1 (5 bases). The CDR3 contains 13 residues. V lost 0 bases and J 12 bases, leaving 18 bases between the germline ends. The germline gives CDR1 SQVTM, CDR2 ANQGSEA.

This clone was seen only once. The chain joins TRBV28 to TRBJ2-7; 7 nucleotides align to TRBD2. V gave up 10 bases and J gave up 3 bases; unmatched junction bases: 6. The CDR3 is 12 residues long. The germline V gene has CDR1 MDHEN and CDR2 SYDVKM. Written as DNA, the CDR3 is TGTGCCACCTCGAGCGGGAACTACGAGCAGTACTTC. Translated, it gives CATSSGNYEQYF.

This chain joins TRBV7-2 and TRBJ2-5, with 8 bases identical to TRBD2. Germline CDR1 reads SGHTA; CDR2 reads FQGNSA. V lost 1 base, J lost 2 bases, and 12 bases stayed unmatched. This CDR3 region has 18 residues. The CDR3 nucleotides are TGTGCCAGCAGCTTAGACCGGGAGGGCCTGAGGGGGCAAGAGACCCAGTACTTC. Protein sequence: CASSLDREGLRGQETQYF.

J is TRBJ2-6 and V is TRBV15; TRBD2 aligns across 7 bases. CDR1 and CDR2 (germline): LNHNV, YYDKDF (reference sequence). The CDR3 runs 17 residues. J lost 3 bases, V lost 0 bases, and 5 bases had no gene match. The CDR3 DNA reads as TGTGCCACCAGCAGAGATCGGGGGGATTTTGGGGCCAACGTCCTGACTTTC. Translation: CATSRDRGDFGANVLTF.

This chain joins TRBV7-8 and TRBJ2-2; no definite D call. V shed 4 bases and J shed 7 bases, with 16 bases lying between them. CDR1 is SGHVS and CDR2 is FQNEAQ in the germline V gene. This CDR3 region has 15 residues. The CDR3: CASSSGPRWNGELFF. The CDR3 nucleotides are TGTGCCAGCAGCTCGGGCCCTAGATGGAACGGGGAGCTGTTTTTT.

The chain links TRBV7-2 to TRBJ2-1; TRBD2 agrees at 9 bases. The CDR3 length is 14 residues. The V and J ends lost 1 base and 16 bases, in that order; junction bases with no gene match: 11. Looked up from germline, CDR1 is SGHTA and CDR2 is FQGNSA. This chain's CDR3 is CASSLEASGELVFF. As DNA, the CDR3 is TGTGCCAGCAGCTTAGAAGCTAGCGGGGAGTTAGTATTCTTC.

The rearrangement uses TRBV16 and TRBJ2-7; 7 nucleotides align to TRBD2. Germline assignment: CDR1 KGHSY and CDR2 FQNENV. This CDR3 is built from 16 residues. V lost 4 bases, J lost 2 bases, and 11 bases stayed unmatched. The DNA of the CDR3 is TGTGCCAGCAGCCGGGCCTGCGGGGGTTTAGCCTACGAGCAGTACTTC. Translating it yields CASSRACGGLAYEQYF. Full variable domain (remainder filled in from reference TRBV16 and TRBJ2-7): GEEVAQTPKHLVRGEGQKAKLYCAPIKGHSYVFWYQQVLKNEFKFLISFQNENVFDETGMPKERFSAKCLPNSPCSLEIQATKLEDSAVYFCASSRACGGLAYEQYFGPGTRLTVT.